A single sample is the source of the 10 T cell receptor beta chains below, sequenced in a study of CD8 T cells in Susac syndrome. RNA was extracted with the RNeasy kit, and a quantity of roughly 0.5 to 1 ug was reverse transcribed using random hexamers. TCRdb re-called the immunoSEQ multiplex PCR reads through MiXCR, storing one row per CDR3 protein. The sample contains about 180,000 distinct CDR3 sequences, 85% to 95% of which appear only once. The specimen sequenced was CD8+ T cells from PBMCs. Receptors were obtained from a human donor with multiple sclerosis.

The CDR3 sequence: CATSREGWRDGYTDTQYF. In DNA form, the CDR3 reads TGTGCCACCAGCAGAGAGGGGTGGCGGGACGGATACACAGATACGCAGTATTTT. V gene TRBV15 combines with J gene TRBJ2-3; D might be TRBD2 (6 bases). The CDR3 runs 18 residues. Trimming cost V 0 bases and J 2 bases, with 18 bases left between them. Germline CDR1 and CDR2: LNHNV and YYDKDF (reference sequence).

V gene TRBV7-9 combines with J gene TRBJ1-1, with unresolved D. V lost 1 base to trimming and J lost 4 bases, with 4 bases between them. There are 12 residues in the CDR3. Germline V gene data show CDR1 as SEHNR and CDR2 as FQNEAQ (reference sequence). The CDR3 nucleotides read TGTGCCAGCAGCTTAGAGAGCACTGAAGCTTTCTTT. Protein sequence: CASSLESTEAFF.

This chain connects TRBV7-9 to TRBJ2-5; perhaps TRBD1 as D (6 bases). The CDR3 has 15 amino acids. V was clipped by 3 bases and J by 2 bases, with 13 bases between them. Germline V gene data show CDR1 as SEHNR and CDR2 as FQNEAQ (reference sequence). CDR3: CASSFTTGYQETQYF. Written as DNA, the CDR3 is TGTGCCAGCAGCTTTACTACAGGGTATCAAGAGACCCAGTACTTC.

The CDR3 loop is CASRDRGYGYTF. CDR3 DNA sequence: TGTGCCAGCAGAGACAGGGGCTATGGCTACACCTTC. V is TRBV28 and J is TRBJ1-2, with 8 bases that match TRBD1. J gave up 4 bases and V 6 bases, and 1 base lay outside the gene matches. CDR3 length: 12 residues. Germline CDR1 MDHEN, CDR2 SYDVKM.

The V gene is TRBV29-1, the J gene TRBJ2-1; D perhaps matches TRBD2 (7 bases). The CDR3 extends over 10 amino acids. The germline V and J ends were trimmed by 6 bases and 15 bases, with 15 bases remaining between them. Germline V CDR1 and CDR2: SQVTM, ANQGSEA. The CDR3, as DNA: TGCAGCGTCTACTTCGGGGGGCTGTTCTTC. Its translation: CSVYFGGLFF.

The chain combines TRBV7-8 with TRBJ2-5; D remains unclear. Germline values: CDR1 SGHVS, CDR2 FQNEAQ. The CDR3 is made up of 17 amino acids. Trimming cost V 2 bases and J 2 bases, with 18 bases left between them. DNA for the CDR3: TGTGCCAGCAGCTTAATGGCCGTCATGATTCAACAAGAGACCCAGTACTTC. Amino acid sequence: CASSLMAVMIQQETQYF.

This chain uses TRBV20-1 with TRBJ1-1; 9 bases line up with TRBD1. CDR3 length: 15 amino acids. CDR1 and CDR2 (germline): DFQATT, SNEGSKA (reference sequence). The V segment lost 5 bases and the J segment 0 bases; nucleotides outside the gene matches: 7. CDR3 amino acids: CSAPDRGLMNTEAFF. The CDR3 bases are TGCAGTGCTCCGGACAGGGGTCTCATGAACACTGAAGCTTTCTTT.

V and J are TRBV27 and TRBJ2-5; D unclear. CDR3 length: 13 amino acids. The V gene's germline CDR1 is MNHEY and CDR2 SMNVEV (reference sequence). Trimming took 5 bases from V and 4 from J, leaving 11 bases between them. CDR3 sequence reads: CASSVSRPETQYF. CDR3 DNA: TGTGCCAGCAGTGTTTCCCGGCCAGAGACCCAGTACTTC.

The V call is TRBV6-5, the J call TRBJ2-7; unclear D gene. The CDR3 extends over 15 amino acids. V lost 4 bases, J lost 3 bases, and 16 bases lay in between. Looked up from germline, CDR1 is MNHEY and CDR2 is SVGAGI. CDR3 sequence reads: CASSFSGPSNYEQYF. Written as DNA, the CDR3 is TGTGCCAGCAGTTTCTCTGGGCCGTCCAACTACGAGCAGTACTTC.

This chain connects TRBV4-1 to TRBJ1-2; a possible D gene is TRBD1 (6 bases). The CDR3 totals 14 residues. Germline CDR1 is MGHRA and CDR2 is YSYEKL. Trimming left V 3 bases short and J 2 bases short, with 10 bases between. The CDR3 loop reads CASSQMGGNYGYTF. The CDR3 nucleotides read TGCGCCAGCAGCCAGATGGGGGGCAACTATGGCTACACCTTC.